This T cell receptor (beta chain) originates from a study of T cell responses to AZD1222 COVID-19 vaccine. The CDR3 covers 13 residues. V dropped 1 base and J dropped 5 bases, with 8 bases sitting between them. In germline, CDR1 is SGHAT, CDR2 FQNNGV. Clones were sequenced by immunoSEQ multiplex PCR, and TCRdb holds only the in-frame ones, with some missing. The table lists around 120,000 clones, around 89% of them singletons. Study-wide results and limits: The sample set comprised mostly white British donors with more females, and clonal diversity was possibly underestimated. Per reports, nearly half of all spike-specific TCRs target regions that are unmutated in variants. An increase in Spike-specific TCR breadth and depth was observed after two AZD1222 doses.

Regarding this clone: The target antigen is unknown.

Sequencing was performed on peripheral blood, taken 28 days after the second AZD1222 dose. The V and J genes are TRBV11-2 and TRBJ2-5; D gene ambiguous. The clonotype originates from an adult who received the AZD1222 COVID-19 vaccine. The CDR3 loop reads CASSLGVGETQYF. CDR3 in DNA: TGTGCCAGCAGCTTAGGTGTCGGGGAGACCCAGTACTTC.